This TCR beta chain was identified in a study of OX40 agonist ivuxolimab in advanced cancers. The germline gives CDR1 MNHNS, CDR2 SASEGT. The V gene lost 1 base and the J gene lost 9 bases, with 14 bases spanning the gap. The CDR3 loop spans 14 amino acids. Method: immunoSEQ multiplex PCR; TCRdb's copy keeps in-frame clones and lacks some. The sample consists of around 92,000 clones, around 94% of them appearing once. This receptor was identified in an adult with an advanced solid tumor such as melanoma, head and neck, liver or kidney cancer. The chain joins TRBV6-1 to TRBJ2-3; D possibly corresponds to TRBD2 (6 bases). The source material was CD4+ or CD8+ T cells sorted from blood, sampled in a trial of the OX40 agonist ivuxolimab. CDR3 loop: CASSEVDSGLTQYF. CDR3 DNA: TGTGCCAGCAGTGAAGTTGATAGCGGCCTGACGCAGTATTTT.